This TCR beta chain was retrieved from a study of T cell repertoires in cytomegalovirus infection. For the study at large: TCR beta signatures that were public indicated CMV infection and matching HLA type.

Findings of the study overall: Based on cumulative public TCR beta family frequency, carriers of CMV plus the relevant HLA were identified. It was HLA-C-restricted CMV-specific TCR beta clonotypes that dominated the response ex vivo.

This clonotype was counted many times. Antigen unknown. A single record per CDR3 protein comes from TCRdb applying MiXCR to the reads. The sample has a few hundred thousand distinct CDR3 sequences; more than 8% are singletons. CDR3 length equals 17 residues. V lost 0 bases to trimming and J lost 2 bases; unmatched junction nucleotides: 6. The germline V gene has CDR1 SGHTA and CDR2 FQGNSA. The V and J genes are TRBV7-2 and TRBJ2-5; 10 bases fit TRBD1. This clonotype was obtained from a human donor in good health (CMV status not recorded). Some clones in this sample may be carry-over from other donors' samples. What was sequenced was PBMCs. The CDR3 here is CASSLALTGGLQETQYF. CDR3 coding DNA: TGTGCCAGCAGCTTAGCGTTGACAGGGGGCCTACAAGAGACCCAGTACTTC.